Presented here are 17 T cell receptor beta chains from one specimen sequenced in a study of shared clonotypes between healthy human individuals. Sequenced by immunoSEQ multiplex PCR; TCRdb stores in-frame clones only, minus some. The table lists over a million clones, approximately 96% of them singletons. The sequenced material came from naive CD4+ T cells sorted from blood. The subset denotes: CD45RA+ positively selected. All receptors come from a man younger than 40 in good health.

The chain recombines TRBV27 with TRBJ1-5, with D possibly being TRBD1 (6 bases). The germline V and J ends were trimmed by 1 base and 6 bases, with 19 bases remaining between them. The CDR3 has 17 residues. CDR1 is MNHEY and CDR2 is SMNVEV in the germline V gene (reference sequence). The CDR3 DNA reads TGTGCCAGCAGTTTATTTAGGGGCAGGGGAAAAGGTCAGCCCCAGCATTTT. As protein: CASSLFRGRGKGQPQHF.

The V call is TRBV9, the J call TRBJ2-1; TRBD1 aligns across 7 bases. Per the germline V gene, CDR1 is SGDLS and CDR2 is YYNGEE. J gave up 2 bases and V 0 bases, and 8 bases lay outside the gene matches. The CDR3 extends over 17 amino acids. In DNA form, the CDR3 reads TGTGCCAGCAGCGTAGGGATACAGGGGTTCGCCTACAATGAGCAGTTCTTC. Its translation: CASSVGIQGFAYNEQFF.

The chain couples TRBV7-8 to TRBJ2-3; TRBD2 agrees at 8 bases. Trimming took 1 base from V and 0 from J; bases not matched to a gene: 9. This CDR3 has 18 residues. The germline gives CDR1 SGHVS, CDR2 FQNEAQ. In nucleotides, the CDR3 is TGTGCCAGCAGCTTAGTCGTTGTTGGCGGGAGGAGCACAGATACGCAGTATTTT. Translation gives CASSLVVVGGRSTDTQYF.

The rearrangement links TRBV7-2 to TRBJ1-2; tentatively, D is TRBD1 (5 bases). The V end lost 5 bases, the J end lost 8 bases, and 15 bases lay between the germline ends. The CDR3 has 13 residues. Germline lookup yields CDR1 SGHTA and CDR2 FQGNSA. Here the CDR3 reads CASSLDPGLGYTF. For the CDR3, the DNA is TGTGCCAGCAGCCTAGACCCAGGGTTAGGCTACACCTTC.

This rearrangement joins TRBV5-6 to TRBJ2-7; D remains ambiguous. Germline assignment: CDR1 SGHDT and CDR2 YYEEEE. The germline V and J ends were trimmed by 2 bases and 0 bases, with 9 bases remaining between them. The CDR3 totals 14 residues. This chain's CDR3 is CASSFSGASYEQYF. CDR3 bases: TGTGCCAGCAGCTTTAGTGGTGCCTCCTACGAGCAGTACTTC.

This chain links TRBV7-3 with TRBJ1-3, with D possibly being TRBD1 (5 bases). Trimming shortened V by 4 bases and J by 3 bases, and 7 bases separated the two germline ends. CDR1 and CDR2 from the germline V gene are SGHTA and FQGTGA. This CDR3 comprises 13 residues. The DNA of the CDR3 is TGTGCCAGCAGCTCAGGGATTGGAAACACCATATATTTT. This codes for CASSSGIGNTIYF.

J is TRBJ2-3 and V is TRBV5-1; 10 bases agree with TRBD2. The CDR3 is 17 residues long. V dropped 0 bases and J dropped 1; count of bases not matched to a gene: 5. Germline CDR1 and CDR2: SGHRS and YFSETQ. CDR3 amino acids: CASSLASGRGRTDTQYF. The CDR3 DNA sequence: TGCGCCAGCAGCTTGGCCAGCGGGAGGGGCCGCACAGATACGCAGTATTTT.

In the case of this clone: Different DNA sequences within this sample yield the same CDR3. The chain carries TRBV2 and TRBJ1-3; weak D call: TRBD1 (6 bases). The V gene's germline CDR1 is SNHLY and CDR2 FYNNEI. The CDR3 is made up of 14 amino acids. Trimming removed 2 bases at V and 2 bases at J, with 7 bases between. Written as DNA, the CDR3 is TGTGCCAGCAGTGAAAACAGGGCTGGAAACACCATATATTTT. Protein product: CASSENRAGNTIYF.

This clone was observed once. CDR3 protein: CSVAKPGELFF. DNA for the CDR3: TGCAGCGTTGCCAAACCCGGGGAGCTGTTTTTT. V gene TRBV29-1 combines with J gene TRBJ2-2; D unclear. This CDR3 region has 11 residues. V was clipped by 4 bases and J by 6 bases, with 6 bases between them. Looked up from germline, CDR1 is SQVTM and CDR2 is ANQGSEA.

The J gene is TRBJ2-7, the V gene TRBV29-1; D may be TRBD2 (6 bases). The CDR3 runs 12 residues. Trimming removed 4 bases from V and 6 bases from J, with 13 bases in between. Germline CDR1 and CDR2: SQVTM and ANQGSEA. CDR3 sequence (DNA): TGCAGCGTTGGCGGGACCGTCGGCGAGCAGTACTTC. As protein: CSVGGTVGEQYF.

This chain links TRBV2 with TRBJ1-5; TRBD1 is a possible D gene (5 bases). The CDR3 length is 13 residues. V shed 9 bases and J shed 7 bases, with 16 bases lying between them. Germline CDR1 and CDR2: SNHLY and FYNNEI. CDR3 amino acids: CASNRDGRQPQHF. The CDR3 DNA follows: TGTGCCAGTAATAGGGACGGAAGACAGCCCCAGCATTTT.

The chain couples TRBV5-4 to TRBJ2-2; no definite D call. Germline assignment: CDR1 SGHNT and CDR2 YYREEE (reference sequence). The V and J ends lost 7 bases and 2 bases respectively, with 12 bases between them. The CDR3 covers 14 residues. CDR3 in DNA: TGTGCCAGCTCGGGCACCGTTAACACCGGGGAGCTGTTTTTT. This encodes CASSGTVNTGELFF.

On this clone: The identical CDR3 is also encoded by other nucleotide sequences in the sample. This sequence joins TRBV9 and TRBJ2-1; 11 bases fit TRBD2. After removal of 3 bases from V and 3 bases from J, the junction contained 2 bases not matched to a gene. This CDR3 is 15 amino acids long. In germline, CDR1 is SGDLS, CDR2 YYNGEE. The CDR3 sequence: CASSAGLADYNEQFF. As DNA, the CDR3 is TGTGCCAGCAGCGCGGGACTAGCGGACTACAATGAGCAGTTCTTC.

The chain combines TRBV5-1 with TRBJ2-7; D ambiguous. CDR1 and CDR2 (germline): SGHRS, YFSETQ. The ends were cut back, 7 bases at V and 2 bases at J, with 10 bases in the middle. The CDR3 loop spans 12 amino acids. CDR3 sequence reads: CASREETYEQYF. The CDR3 bases are TGCGCCAGCCGAGAGGAAACCTACGAGCAGTACTTC. The full variable domain, its missing parts supplied by reference TRBV5-1 and TRBJ2-7, is KAGVTQTPRYLIKTRGQQVTLSCSPISGHRSVSWYQQTPGQGLQFLFEYFSETQRNKGNFPGRFSGRQFSNSRSEMNVSTLELGDSALYLCASREETYEQYFGPGTRLTVT.

The V call is TRBV27, the J call TRBJ1-5; D remains unclear. V lost 7 bases to trimming and J lost 0 bases, with 10 bases between them. The CDR3 runs 14 residues. Looked up from germline, CDR1 is MNHEY and CDR2 is SMNVEV (reference sequence). CDR3 sequence: CASNQHLSNQPQHF. CDR3 bases: TGTGCCAGCAATCAGCACCTTAGCAATCAGCCCCAGCATTTT.

The chain employs TRBV6-1 and TRBJ1-4; no clear D. Germline assignment: CDR1 MNHNS and CDR2 SASEGT. V was pared by 1 base and J by 8 bases, with 11 bases between. This CDR3 comprises 14 residues. The CDR3 region has the DNA TGTGCCAGCAGTGAAGGATCGATGAAGGAAAAACTGTTTTTT. Translating gives CASSEGSMKEKLFF.

J is TRBJ2-2 and V is TRBV29-1; 8 nucleotides agree with TRBD1. The length of the CDR3 is 14 residues. Trimming removed 6 bases from V and 4 bases from J; junction bases left unmatched: 7. Looked up from germline, CDR1 is SQVTM and CDR2 is ANQGSEA. Written as DNA, the CDR3 is TGCAGCGTCCTGATCAGGGGGCGCACCGGGGAGCTGTTTTTT. This translates into CSVLIRGRTGELFF.